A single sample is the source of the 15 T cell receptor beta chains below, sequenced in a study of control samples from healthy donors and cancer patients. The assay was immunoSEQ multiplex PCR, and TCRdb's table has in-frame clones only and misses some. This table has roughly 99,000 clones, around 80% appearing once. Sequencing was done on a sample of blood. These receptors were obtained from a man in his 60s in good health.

This chain's CDR3 is CASSYEGVEANYGYTF. The CDR3 region has the DNA TGTGCCAGCAGTTATGAGGGAGTGGAAGCTAACTATGGCTACACCTTC. This chain joins TRBV28 and TRBJ1-2; D remains ambiguous. With 4 bases removed from V and 0 bases from J, the gap between germline ends came to 15 bases. CDR1 and CDR2 from the germline V gene are MDHEN and SYDVKM. CDR3 length equals 16 residues.

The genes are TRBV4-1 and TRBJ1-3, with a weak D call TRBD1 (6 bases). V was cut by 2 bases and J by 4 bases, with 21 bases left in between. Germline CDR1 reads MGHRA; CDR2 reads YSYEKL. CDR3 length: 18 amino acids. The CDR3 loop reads CASSQHFGGGGPGNTIYF. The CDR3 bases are TGCGCCAGCAGCCAACACTTCGGGGGGGGCGGACCAGGAAACACCATATATTTT.

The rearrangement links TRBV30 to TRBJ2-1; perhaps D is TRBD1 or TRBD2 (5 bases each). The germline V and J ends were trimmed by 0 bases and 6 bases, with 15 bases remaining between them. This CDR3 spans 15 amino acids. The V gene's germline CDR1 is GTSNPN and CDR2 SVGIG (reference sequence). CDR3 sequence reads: CAWSVRAGTPNEQFF. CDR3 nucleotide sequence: TGTGCCTGGAGTGTACGGGCCGGGACCCCCAATGAGCAGTTCTTC.

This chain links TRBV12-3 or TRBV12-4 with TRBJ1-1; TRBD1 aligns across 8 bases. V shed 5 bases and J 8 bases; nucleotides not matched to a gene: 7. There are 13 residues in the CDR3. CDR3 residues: CASSLNTGGEAFF. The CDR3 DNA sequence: TGTGCCAGCAGTCTTAATACAGGGGGGGAAGCTTTCTTT.

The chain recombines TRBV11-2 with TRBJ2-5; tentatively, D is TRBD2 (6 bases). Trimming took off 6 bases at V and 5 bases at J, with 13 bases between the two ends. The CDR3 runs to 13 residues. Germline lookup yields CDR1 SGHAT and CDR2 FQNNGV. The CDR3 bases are TGTGCCAGCAGAAGGGACTCCCTTGAGACCCAGTACTTC. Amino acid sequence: CASRRDSLETQYF.

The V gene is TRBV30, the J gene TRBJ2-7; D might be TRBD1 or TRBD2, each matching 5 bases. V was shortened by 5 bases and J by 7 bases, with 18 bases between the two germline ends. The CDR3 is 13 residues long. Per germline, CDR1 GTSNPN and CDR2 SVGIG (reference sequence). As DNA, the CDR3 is TGTGCCTGGGGGGACGGCGGATTGAAAGAGCAGTACTTC. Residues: CAWGDGGLKEQYF.

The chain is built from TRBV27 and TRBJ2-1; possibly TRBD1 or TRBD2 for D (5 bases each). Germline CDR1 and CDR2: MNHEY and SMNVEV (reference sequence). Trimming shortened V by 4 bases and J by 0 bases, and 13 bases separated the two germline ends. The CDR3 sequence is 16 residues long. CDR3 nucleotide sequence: TGTGCCAGCAGTTCCGGGACCTCCGGCTCCTACAATGAGCAGTTCTTC. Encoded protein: CASSSGTSGSYNEQFF.

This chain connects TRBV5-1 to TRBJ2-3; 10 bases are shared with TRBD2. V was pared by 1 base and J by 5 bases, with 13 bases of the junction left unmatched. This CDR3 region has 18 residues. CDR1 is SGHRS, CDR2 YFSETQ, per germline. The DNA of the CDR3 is TGCGCCAGCAGCTTGATGGCGCCAGCGGGGGGGCCGGGAGATACGCAGTATTTT. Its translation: CASSLMAPAGGPGDTQYF.

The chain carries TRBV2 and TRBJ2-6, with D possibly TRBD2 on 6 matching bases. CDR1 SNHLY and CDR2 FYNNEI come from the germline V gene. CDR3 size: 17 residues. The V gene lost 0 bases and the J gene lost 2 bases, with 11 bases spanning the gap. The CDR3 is CASSEARDVPGANVLTF. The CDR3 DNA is TGTGCCAGCAGTGAAGCGCGGGACGTCCCTGGGGCCAACGTCCTGACTTTC.

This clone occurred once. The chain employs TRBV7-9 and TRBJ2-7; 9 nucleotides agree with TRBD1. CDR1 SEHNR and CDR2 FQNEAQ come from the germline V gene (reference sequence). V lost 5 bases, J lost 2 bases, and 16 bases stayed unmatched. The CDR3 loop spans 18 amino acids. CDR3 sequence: CASSPPGQGLKRTYEQYF. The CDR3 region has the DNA TGTGCCAGCAGCCCCCCGGGACAGGGTCTGAAGAGGACCTACGAGCAGTACTTC.

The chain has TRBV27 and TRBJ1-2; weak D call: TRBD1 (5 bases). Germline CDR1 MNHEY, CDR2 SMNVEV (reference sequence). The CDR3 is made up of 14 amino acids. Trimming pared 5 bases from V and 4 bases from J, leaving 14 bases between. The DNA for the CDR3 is TGTGCCAGCAGTCCCCAGATGGGGGGCTATGGCTACACCTTC. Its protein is CASSPQMGGYGYTF.

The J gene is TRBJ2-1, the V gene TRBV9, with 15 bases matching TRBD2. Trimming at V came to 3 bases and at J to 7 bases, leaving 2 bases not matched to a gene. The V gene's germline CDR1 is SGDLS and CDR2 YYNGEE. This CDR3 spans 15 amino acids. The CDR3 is CASSGGLAGGNEQFF. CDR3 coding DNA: TGTGCCAGCAGCGGCGGACTAGCGGGGGGGAATGAGCAGTTCTTC. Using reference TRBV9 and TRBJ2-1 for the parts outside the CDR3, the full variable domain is DSGVTQTPKHLITATGQRVTLRCSPRSGDLSVYWYQQSLDQGLQFLIQYYNGEERAKGNILERFSAQQFPDLHSELNLSSLELGDSALYFCASSGGLAGGNEQFFGPGTRLTVL.

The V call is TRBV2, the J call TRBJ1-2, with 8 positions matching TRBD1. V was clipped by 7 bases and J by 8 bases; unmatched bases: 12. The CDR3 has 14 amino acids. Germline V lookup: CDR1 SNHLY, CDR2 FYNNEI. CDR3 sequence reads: CASTGGTGTYGYTF. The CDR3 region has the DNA TGTGCCAGCACCGGGGGGACAGGTACCTACGGCTACACCTTC.

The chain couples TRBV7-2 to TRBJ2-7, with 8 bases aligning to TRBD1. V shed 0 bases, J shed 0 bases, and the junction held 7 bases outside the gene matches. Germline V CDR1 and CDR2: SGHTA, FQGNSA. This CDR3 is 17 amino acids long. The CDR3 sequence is CASSLAGRGQGSYEQYF. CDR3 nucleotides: TGTGCCAGCAGCTTAGCGGGGAGAGGACAGGGCTCCTACGAGCAGTACTTC.

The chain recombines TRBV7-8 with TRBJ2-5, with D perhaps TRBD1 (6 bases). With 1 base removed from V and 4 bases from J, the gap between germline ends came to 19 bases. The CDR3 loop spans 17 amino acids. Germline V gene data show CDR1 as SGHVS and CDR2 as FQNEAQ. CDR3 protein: CASSLDSTGVIRETQYF. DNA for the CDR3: TGTGCCAGCAGCTTAGATTCGACAGGCGTTATTCGAGAGACCCAGTACTTC. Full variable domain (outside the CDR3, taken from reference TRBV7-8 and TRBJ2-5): GAGVSQSPRYKVAKRGQDVALRCDPISGHVSLFWYQQALGQGPEFLTYFQNEAQLDKSGLPSDRFFAERPEGSVSTLKIQRTQQEDSAVYLCASSLDSTGVIRETQYFGPGTRLLVL.